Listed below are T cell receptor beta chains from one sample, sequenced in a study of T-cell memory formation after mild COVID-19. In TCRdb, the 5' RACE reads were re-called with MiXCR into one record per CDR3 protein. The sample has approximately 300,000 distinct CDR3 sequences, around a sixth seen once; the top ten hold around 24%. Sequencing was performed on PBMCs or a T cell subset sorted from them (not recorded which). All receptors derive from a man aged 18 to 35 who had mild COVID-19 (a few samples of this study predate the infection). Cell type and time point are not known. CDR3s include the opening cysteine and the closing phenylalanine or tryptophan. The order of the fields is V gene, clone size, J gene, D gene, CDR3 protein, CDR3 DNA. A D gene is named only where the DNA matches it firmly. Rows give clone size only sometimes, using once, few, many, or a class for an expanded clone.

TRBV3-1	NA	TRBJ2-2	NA	CASSQDGGGRELFF	TGTGCCAGCAGCCAAGATGGGGGTGGTCGGGAGCTGTTTTTT
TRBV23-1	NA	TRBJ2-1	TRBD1	CASSQTISGQGACEQFF	TGCGCCAGCAGTCAAACCATCTCGGGCCAGGGGGCCTGCGAGCAGTTCTTC
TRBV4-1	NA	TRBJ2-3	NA	CASSSRGRGVGDTQYF	TGCGCCAGCAGCTCCCGGGGTCGAGGCGTCGGGGATACGCAGTATTTT
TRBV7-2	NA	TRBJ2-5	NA	CASSFAVGETQYF	TGTGCCAGCAGCTTCGCGGTCGGGGAGACCCAGTACTTC
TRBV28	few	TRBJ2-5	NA	CASISGGQETQYF	TGTGCCAGCATTAGTGGGGGTCAAGAGACCCAGTACTTC
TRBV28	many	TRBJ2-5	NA	CASGPGTQYF	TGTGCCAGCGGACCAGGGACCCAGTACTTC
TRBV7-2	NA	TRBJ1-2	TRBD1	CASSSGTGVGYTF	TGTGCCAGCAGCTCCGGGACAGGGGTCGGCTACACCTTC
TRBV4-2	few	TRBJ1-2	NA	CASSHPTGTNYGYTF	TGTGCCAGCAGCCACCCGACAGGAACTAACTATGGCTACACCTTC
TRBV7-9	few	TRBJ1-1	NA	CASRRLQGTNTEAFF	TGTGCCAGCAGAAGACTACAGGGAACGAACACTGAAGCTTTCTTT
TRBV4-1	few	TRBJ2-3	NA	CASSQDSLGRSDTQYF	TGCGCCAGCAGCCAAGATAGCCTAGGTCGCTCAGATACGCAGTATTTT
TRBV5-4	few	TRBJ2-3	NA	CASRQYGSSTDTQYF	TGTGCCAGCAGACAGTACGGTTCTAGCACAGATACGCAGTATTTT
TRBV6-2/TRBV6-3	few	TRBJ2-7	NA	CASGGAGATLQYF	TGTGCCTCAGGCGGGGCAGGGGCCACCCTCCAGTACTTC
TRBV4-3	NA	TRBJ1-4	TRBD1	CASSRDGTGNEKLFF	TGCGCCAGCAGCCGGGACGGGACAGGGAATGAAAAACTGTTTTTT
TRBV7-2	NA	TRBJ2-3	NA	CASSSDSNSDTQYF	TGTGCCAGCAGCTCGGACAGCAACTCAGATACGCAGTATTTT
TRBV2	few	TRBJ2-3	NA	CASRTGSYRRDTQYF	TGTGCCAGCAGAACCGGGAGTTACAGAAGAGATACGCAGTATTTT
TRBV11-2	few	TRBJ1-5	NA	CASSPSPAAGFKPQHF	TGTGCCAGCAGCCCATCCCCGGCGGCAGGGTTTAAACCCCAGCATTTT
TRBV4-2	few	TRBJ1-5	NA	CASSQDQGRSNQPQHF	TGTGCCAGCAGCCAAGACCAGGGGCGGAGCAATCAGCCCCAGCATTTT
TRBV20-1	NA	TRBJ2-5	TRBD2	CSARTSGWVWETQYF	TGCAGTGCAAGGACTAGCGGGTGGGTGTGGGAGACCCAGTACTTC
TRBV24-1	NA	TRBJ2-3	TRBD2	CATSDSASGGATDTQYF	TGTGCCACCAGCGACTCGGCTAGCGGGGGGGCCACAGATACGCAGTATTTT
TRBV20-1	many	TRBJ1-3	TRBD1	CSAREYSDRASGNTIYF	TGCAGTGCTAGAGAATATAGTGACAGGGCCTCTGGAAACACCATATATTTT
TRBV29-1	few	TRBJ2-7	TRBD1	CSAKQGSFSYEQYF	TGCAGCGCAAAACAGGGGTCCTTCTCCTACGAGCAGTACTTC
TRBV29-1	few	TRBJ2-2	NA	CSVAPSSSTGELFF	TGCAGCGTTGCTCCCAGTAGTTCCACCGGGGAGCTGTTTTTT
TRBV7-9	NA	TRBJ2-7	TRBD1	CASSRGQGGDLYEQYF	TGTGCCAGCAGCCGGGGACAGGGGGGAGACCTTTACGAGCAGTACTTC
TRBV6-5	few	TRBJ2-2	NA	CASSRVVPRLAGTGELFF	TGTGCCAGCAGTAGAGTGGTCCCAAGGCTAGCAGGCACCGGGGAGCTGTTTTTT
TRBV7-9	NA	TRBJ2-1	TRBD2	CASSLSGGAINEQFF	TGTGCCAGCAGCTTAAGCGGGGGGGCGATTAATGAGCAGTTCTTC
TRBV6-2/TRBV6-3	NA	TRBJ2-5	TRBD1	CASSDRVRETQYF	TGTGCCAGCAGCGACAGGGTGCGGGAGACCCAGTACTTC
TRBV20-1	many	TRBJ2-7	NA	CSAMGERWGSLREQYF	TGCAGTGCTATGGGGGAACGTTGGGGATCTCTACGTGAGCAGTACTTC
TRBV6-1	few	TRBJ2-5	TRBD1	CASSHRDRGQQETQYF	TGTGCCAGCAGTCACCGGGACAGGGGGCAGCAAGAGACCCAGTACTTC
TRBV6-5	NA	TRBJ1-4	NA	CASRPENPNEKLFF	TGTGCCAGCAGGCCAGAGAACCCTAATGAAAAACTGTTTTTT
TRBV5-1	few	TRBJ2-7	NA	CASTSADSYEQYF	TGCGCCAGCACGTCAGCGGACTCCTACGAGCAGTACTTC
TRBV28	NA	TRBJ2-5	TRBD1	CASSQGQGVETQYF	TGTGCCAGCAGCCAGGGACAGGGGGTTGAGACCCAGTACTTC
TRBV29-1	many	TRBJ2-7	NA	CSVVEYEQYF	TGCAGCGTTGTAGAGTACGAGCAGTACTTC
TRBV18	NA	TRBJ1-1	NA	CASSPLGGSTEAFF	TGTGCCAGCTCACCACTCGGAGGGAGCACTGAAGCTTTCTTT
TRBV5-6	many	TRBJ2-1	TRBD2	CASSPGLAGAALKFF	TGTGCCAGCAGCCCGGGACTAGCGGGGGCCGCTCTAAAGTTCTTC
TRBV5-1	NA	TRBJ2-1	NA	CASRPFPGEQFF	TGCGCCAGCAGACCATTCCCTGGTGAGCAGTTCTTC